Below are 4 T cell receptor beta chains sequenced from a single sample in a study of cytomegalovirus exposure and HLA in healthy donors. The PCR had 60 Vbeta and 13 Jbeta primers. Method: immunoSEQ multiplex PCR; TCRdb's copy keeps in-frame clones and lacks some. This table has approximately 79,000 clones, less than 80% appearing once. What was sequenced was PBMCs. The receptors shown here come from a man between 40 and 49 years old in good health and CMV-seropositive.

This clone was observed a few times. This chain joins TRBV27 and TRBJ1-6, with TRBD1 matching over 7 bases. Looked up from germline, CDR1 is MNHEY and CDR2 is SMNVEV (reference sequence). J lost 0 bases, V lost 5 bases, and 10 bases had no gene match. The CDR3 contains 18 residues. The CDR3 DNA sequence: TGTGCCAGCAGTCTGGGACAGTACTCCAGCTCCTATAATTCACCCCTCCACTTT. It codes for CASSLGQYSSSYNSPLHF.

The V and J genes are TRBV2 and TRBJ1-2, with 10 bases identical to TRBD1. Germline V gene sequence: CDR1 SNHLY, CDR2 FYNNEI. The V gene end was trimmed by 9 bases and the J gene end by 0 bases; junction bases not matched to a gene: 10. This CDR3 has 16 amino acids. DNA for the CDR3: TGTGCCAGTCTGACACCCGGGACAGGGGCTAACTATGGCTACACCTTC. It specifies CASLTPGTGANYGYTF.

V usage is TRBV27 and J usage is TRBJ2-7, with D perhaps matching TRBD2 (5 bases). CDR3 length: 14 residues. Germline V gene data show CDR1 as MNHEY and CDR2 as SMNVEV (reference sequence). V was shortened by 8 bases and J by 5 bases, with 19 bases between the two germline ends. CDR3 in DNA: TGTGCCAGCTGTCCGGGCCGCGCCGGGGACGAGCAGTACTTC. Translation: CASCPGRAGDEQYF.

The genes are TRBV28 and TRBJ2-7, with D possibly matching TRBD1 (6 bases). V shed 4 bases and J shed 5 bases, with 15 bases lying between them. This CDR3 is 14 amino acids long. Germline V CDR1 and CDR2: MDHEN, SYDVKM. This CDR3 is CASSSGQRTDEQYF. As DNA, the CDR3 is TGTGCCAGCAGTTCCGGACAGAGGACGGACGAGCAGTACTTC.